A selection of T cell receptor beta chains follows, all from one sample in a study of cytomegalovirus exposure and HLA in healthy donors. Repertoires were generated with immunoSEQ multiplex PCR, while TCRdb's copy carries only in-frame clones and drops some. Here the sample spans about 160,000 clones, more than 75% being singletons. The sequencing input was PBMCs. All receptors come from a man younger than 30 in good health and CMV-seronegative. The CDR3 runs from the conserved cysteine through the conserved F or W. The D gene is left open where the match is weak.

j_call,v_call,d_call,cdr3_aa,cdr3_nt
TRBJ2-7,TRBV6-6,TRBD1,CASSYSGQPYEQYF,TGTGCCAGCAGTTACTCGGGACAGCCCTACGAGCAGTACTTC
TRBJ2-2,TRBV28,TRBD2,CASRTLAGRNTGELFF,TGTGCCAGCAGGACACTAGCGGGACGAAACACCGGGGAGCTGTTTTTT
TRBJ1-2,TRBV5-6,.,CASSFSRGGYTF,TGTGCCAGCAGCTTTTCAAGGGGCGGCTACACCTTC
TRBJ1-1,TRBV6-5,.,CASSYQGLVNTEAFF,TGTGCCAGCAGTTACCAGGGGCTGGTGAACACTGAAGCTTTCTTT
TRBJ2-2,TRBV5-4,.,CASSLSPGELFF,TGTGCCAGCAGCTTGAGCCCCGGGGAGCTGTTTTTT
TRBJ2-1,TRBV11-3,.,CASRPMGGSYNEQFF,TGTGCCAGCAGGCCTATGGGGGGCTCCTACAATGAGCAGTTCTTC
TRBJ2-3,TRBV19,TRBD1,CANTRTGGSGDTQYF,TGTGCTAACACTCGGACAGGGGGCTCCGGAGATACGCAGTATTTT
TRBJ2-7,TRBV27,.,CASSFVRDKDYEQYF,TGTGCCAGCAGTTTTGTAAGGGACAAGGACTACGAGCAGTACTTC
TRBJ1-4,TRBV4-2,TRBD1,CASSQDWDRAGRNEKLFF,TGTGCCAGCAGCCAAGATTGGGACAGGGCGGGTAGAAATGAAAAACTGTTTTTT
TRBJ1-1,TRBV7-9,.,CASSNRVVGTEAFF,TGTGCCAGCAGCAACAGGGTAGTCGGCACTGAAGCTTTCTTT
TRBJ2-1,TRBV4-3,TRBD2,CASSLSGLAFNEQFF,TGCGCCAGCAGCCTGTCGGGACTAGCTTTTAATGAGCAGTTCTTC
TRBJ1-5,TRBV27,.,CASSFRRGQPQHF,TGTGCCAGCAGTTTTCGCCGGGGGCAGCCCCAGCATTTT
TRBJ2-3,TRBV5-1,TRBD2,CASSGTSGSGADTQYF,TGCGCCAGCAGCGGAACTAGCGGGAGTGGGGCAGATACGCAGTATTTT
TRBJ2-1,TRBV7-7,TRBD1,CASSQGAHDEQFF,TGTGCTAGCAGCCAGGGGGCGCACGATGAGCAGTTCTTC
TRBJ1-1,TRBV7-6,TRBD1,CASSPERGRNTEAFF,TGTGCCAGCAGCCCAGAGAGGGGGCGGAACACTGAAGCTTTCTTT
TRBJ2-3,TRBV28,.,CASSFGQSTDTQYF,TGTGCCAGCAGTTTCGGACAGAGCACAGATACGCAGTATTTT
TRBJ1-6,TRBV30,.,CAWSVPGSYNSPLHF,TGTGCCTGGAGTGTCCCAGGCTCCTATAATTCACCCCTCCACTTT